Each of the 8 T cell receptor beta chains below was sequenced from the same sample in a study of neurological immune-mediated disorders. Each CDR3 protein gets one entry after TCRdb re-called the 5' RACE reads with MiXCR. The profile shows roughly 45,000 distinct CDR3 sequences, around 12% of them singletons. As for time point: longitudinal time-point 2. What was sequenced was PBMCs. Receptor source: a male donor with HTLV-1-associated myelopathy (HAM/TSP).

As regards this clonotype: A much larger clone is a single base away; this may be a read error. The V gene is TRBV6-2 or TRBV6-3, the J gene TRBJ2-5; no firm D call. Germline V gene lookup returns CDR1 MNHEY and CDR2 SVGEGT. V was trimmed by 8 bases and J by 9 bases, leaving 25 bases between them. This CDR3 is built from 15 residues. The CDR3 coding sequence is TGTGCCAGCTCACCTCTTATAATGGGTGGTGAGTCCCAGTACTTC. Translating it yields CASSPLIMGGESQYF.

This clonotype was counted ten times or more. V and J are TRBV5-5 and TRBJ1-6; D gene uncertain. The ends were cut back, 4 bases at V and 4 bases at J, with 15 bases in the middle. This CDR3 contains 16 residues. Germline CDR1 reads SGHKS; CDR2 reads YYEKEE (reference sequence). CDR3 DNA sequence: TGTGCCAGCAGCACCCAAGTTGCCCTTTATAATTCACCCCTCCACTTT. It codes for CASSTQVALYNSPLHF.

This clonotype appeared many times. The V gene is TRBV5-1, the J gene TRBJ2-5, with D possibly TRBD1 on 6 matching bases. The CDR3 sequence is 15 residues long. V lost 2 bases and J lost 2, with 13 bases in between. Germline V gene lookup returns CDR1 SGHRS and CDR2 YFSETQ. For the CDR3, the DNA is TGCGCCAGCAGCTTAGGTCCGGACAGACAAGAGACCCAGTACTTC. Protein sequence: CASSLGPDRQETQYF.

This clonotype has ten or more counts. V gene TRBV10-3 combines with J gene TRBJ2-7; 10 bases align to TRBD1. From germline, CDR1 is ENHRY and CDR2 SYGVKD. The V and J ends lost 6 bases and 5 bases, in that order; junction bases with no gene match: 7. The CDR3 has 14 residues. In DNA form, the CDR3 reads TGTGCCATCAGGACCTTGGGACAGGGGAACGAGCAGTACTTC. This gives the protein CAIRTLGQGNEQYF.

This clonotype was seen ten or more times. The V call is TRBV10-3, the J call TRBJ2-5, with 7 bases that match TRBD1. Per the germline V gene, CDR1 is ENHRY and CDR2 is SYGVKD. V shed 4 bases, J shed 0 bases, and the junction held 8 bases outside the gene matches. This CDR3 comprises 16 residues. CDR3 region: CAISVSSTGYQETQYF. The CDR3 coding sequence is TGTGCCATCAGTGTCTCGTCGACAGGGTACCAAGAGACCCAGTACTTC.

This clonotype came up many times. The V call is TRBV6-2 or TRBV6-3, the J call TRBJ2-1; D uncertain. Germline CDR1 and CDR2: MNHEY and SVGEGT. The CDR3 totals 13 residues. V lost 7 bases and J 9 bases, leaving 16 bases between the germline ends. CDR3 region: CASTLNRGSEQFF. DNA of the CDR3: TGTGCCAGCACCCTCAATCGTGGTAGTGAGCAGTTCTTC.

This clonotype was seen ten or more times. V gene TRBV2 combines with J gene TRBJ2-1, with 7 bases matching TRBD1. This CDR3 has 14 amino acids. The J segment lost 4 bases and the V segment lost 7 bases, leaving 7 bases of the junction unmatched. Germline assignment: CDR1 SNHLY and CDR2 FYNNEI. CDR3 coding DNA: TGTGCCAGCAAACCGGGACAGATATACAATGAGCAGTTCTTC. Amino acids: CASKPGQIYNEQFF.

This clonotype came up a few times. The chain has TRBV20-1 and TRBJ2-7; 7 nucleotides align to TRBD1. CDR3 length equals 19 residues. CDR1 is DFQATT, CDR2 SNEGSKA, per germline (reference sequence). V trimming: 0 bases; J trimming: 3 bases; junction bases outside the gene matches: 20. The CDR3: CSARELPGQSSRLLYEQYF. The CDR3 DNA sequence: TGCAGTGCTAGAGAGCTCCCGGGACAGTCTTCTCGATTGCTCTACGAGCAGTACTTC.